These 10 T cell receptor beta chains came from one sample sequenced in a study of T cell responses to AZD1222 COVID-19 vaccine. Generated by immunoSEQ multiplex PCR, the TCRdb table keeps only in-frame clones and is missing some. This table holds about 140,000 clones, just under 95% found once. The sample was peripheral blood, taken after recovery from COVID-19. The source of these receptors is an adult who had recovered from COVID-19.

A single count supports this clone. The chain carries TRBV19 and TRBJ1-1; 9 nucleotides agree with TRBD1. Germline-derived CDR1 and CDR2 are LNHDA and SQIVND (reference sequence). J gave up 3 bases and V 7 bases, and 6 bases lay outside the gene matches. The CDR3 has 14 residues. In DNA, the CDR3 is TGTGCCAGTAATGAACAGGGGGCCTACACTGAAGCTTTCTTT. Translated, it gives CASNEQGAYTEAFF.

V and J are TRBV19 and TRBJ2-2, with D possibly being TRBD1 or TRBD2 (5 bases each). V was shortened by 3 bases and J by 0 bases, with 11 bases between the two germline ends. Germline lookup yields CDR1 LNHDA and CDR2 SQIVND (reference sequence). The CDR3 loop spans 16 amino acids. In DNA, the CDR3 is TGTGCCAGTAGTATCCGGCAGGGAGCGAACACCGGGGAGCTGTTTTTT. The encoded protein is CASSIRQGANTGELFF.

The chain uses TRBV2 and TRBJ2-3; D unresolved. CDR1 SNHLY and CDR2 FYNNEI come from the germline V gene. The V gene lost 7 bases and the J gene lost 0 bases, with 8 bases spanning the gap. The CDR3 is made up of 13 amino acids. The DNA for the CDR3 is TGTGCCAGCATTGGGCCTAGCACAGATACGCAGTATTTT. It translates to CASIGPSTDTQYF.

The chain has TRBV19 and TRBJ1-5; 8 bases are a match to TRBD1. CDR1 is LNHDA and CDR2 is SQIVND in the germline V gene (reference sequence). The CDR3 loop spans 13 amino acids. V lost 5 bases and J lost 7; bases outside the gene matches: 4. Here the CDR3 reads CASSLTGGQPQHF. The CDR3 coding sequence is TGTGCCAGTAGTTTAACAGGGGGGCAGCCCCAGCATTTT.

The chain recombines TRBV29-1 with TRBJ2-7, with TRBD1 identical over 8 bases. Trimming took 6 bases from V and 0 from J; bases not matched to a gene: 16. The CDR3 has 17 residues. Germline lookup yields CDR1 SQVTM and CDR2 ANQGSEA. In nucleotides, the CDR3 is TGCAGCGTCCGGACTCGTCGTGGGACAGGAGACTCCTACGAGCAGTACTTC. This codes for CSVRTRRGTGDSYEQYF.

The V call is TRBV11-2, the J call TRBJ1-4; D may be TRBD1 (6 bases). Trimming took 3 bases from V and 8 from J, leaving 10 bases between them. CDR3 length: 13 amino acids. The germline V gene has CDR1 SGHAT and CDR2 FQNNGV. The CDR3 DNA reads as TGTGCCAGCAGCTTGGGGGCGCGCGAAAAACTGTTTTTT. Translation gives CASSLGAREKLFF.

This sequence joins TRBV5-8 and TRBJ1-5; possible D gene TRBD1, 5 bases. CDR3 length: 12 residues. CDR1 SGHTS and CDR2 YDEGEE come from the germline V gene. V dropped 4 bases and J dropped 5 bases, with 7 bases sitting between them. The CDR3 nucleotides are TGTGCCAGCAGCCCCAGGGATCAGCCCCAGCATTTT. It is translated as CASSPRDQPQHF.

The chain couples TRBV2 to TRBJ2-5, with 7 nucleotides matching TRBD1. The V gene's germline CDR1 is SNHLY and CDR2 FYNNEI. This CDR3 comprises 14 residues. V was clipped by 5 bases and J by 1 base; unmatched bases: 4. Written as DNA, the CDR3 is TGTGCCAGCAGTTTAGGGACAGTCCAAGAGACCCAGTACTTC. Protein product: CASSLGTVQETQYF.

This clone was seen a handful of times. This rearrangement joins TRBV19 to TRBJ2-7; 11 bases are shared with TRBD2. Germline lookup yields CDR1 LNHDA and CDR2 SQIVND (reference sequence). Unmatched junction bases numbered 10, after V lost 7 bases and J lost 5 bases. CDR3 length equals 15 residues. CDR3: CASNQPGTSGDEQYF. CDR3 bases: TGTGCCAGTAACCAGCCCGGGACTAGCGGTGACGAGCAGTACTTC.

The rearrangement joins TRBV6-2 or TRBV6-3 to TRBJ2-3, with no clear D. Germline V gives CDR1 MNHEY, CDR2 SVGEGT. The CDR3 contains 16 residues. V was cut by 0 bases and J by 4 bases, with 14 bases left in between. This chain's CDR3 is CASSYSKVVLADTQYF. CDR3 DNA sequence: TGTGCCAGCAGTTACTCGAAGGTAGTTTTGGCAGATACGCAGTATTTT.